This TCR beta chain was obtained from a study of T cells in Graves' hyperthyroidism and ophthalmopathy. For the study at large: Blood was drawn when the patient was first diagnosed and still untreated.

Amplified TCR beta CDR3 regions derived from RNA transcripts. HTBI primers were the set used in a first-round RT-PCR of the TCR CDR3. TCRdb reprocessed the multiplex PCR reads via MiXCR and lists one record per CDR3 protein. The repertoire includes approximately 370,000 distinct CDR3 sequences, about 15% of them detected once, and 30% to 35% sits in the top ten. Fresh peripheral blood, 8 to 10 ml, was the source of the PBMCs. The CDR3 consists of 18 residues. Germline CDR1 and CDR2: DFQATT and SNEGSKA (reference sequence). V was trimmed by 0 bases and J by 0 bases, leaving 18 bases between them. This clonotype was recorded a few times.

The chain employs TRBV20-1 and TRBJ2-4; no definite D call. This TCR was recovered from a woman under 40 with Graves' hyperthyroidism that later progressed to Graves' ophthalmopathy. Specimen: blood. The CDR3 region has the DNA TGCAGTGCTAGAGATCTATCGGTTGCACCCCTAGCCAAAAACATTCAGTACTTC. Residues: CSARDLSVAPLAKNIQYF.